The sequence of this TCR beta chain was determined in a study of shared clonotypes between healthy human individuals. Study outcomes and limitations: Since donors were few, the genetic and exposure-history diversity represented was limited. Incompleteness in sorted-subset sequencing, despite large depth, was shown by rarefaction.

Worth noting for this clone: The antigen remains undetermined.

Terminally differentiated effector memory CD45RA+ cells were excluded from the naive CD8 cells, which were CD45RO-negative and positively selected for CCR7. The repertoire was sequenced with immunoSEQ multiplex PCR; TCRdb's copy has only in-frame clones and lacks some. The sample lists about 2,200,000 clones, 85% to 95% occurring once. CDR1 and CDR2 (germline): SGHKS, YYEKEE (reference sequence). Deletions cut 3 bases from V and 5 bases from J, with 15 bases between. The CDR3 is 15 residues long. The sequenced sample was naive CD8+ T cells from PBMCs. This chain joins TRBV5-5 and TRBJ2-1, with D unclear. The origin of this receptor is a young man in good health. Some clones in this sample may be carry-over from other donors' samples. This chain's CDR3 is CASSSSTLGDNEQFF. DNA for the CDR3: TGTGCCAGCAGCTCCAGCACCCTAGGTGACAATGAGCAGTTCTTC.